Here is one TCR beta chain with its context. Authors' analysis steps: The authors estimated nucleated cell counts from reference gene primer amplification. Sequencing was performed with immunoSEQ multiplex PCR; in TCRdb, only in-frame clones are kept and a portion is missing. D and trimming come from the DNA, and the V and J calls and clone size come from that table. This sample yields approximately 350,000 clones, of which less than 90% are seen a single time; approximately 5% belongs to the top ten. This entry belongs to a study of blood T cell repertoires in COVID-19. Turning to the study itself: Acute and convalescent COVID-19 specimens originated in the United States, Italy and Spain.

V lost 5 bases to trimming and J lost 4 bases; unmatched junction nucleotides: 10. In germline, CDR1 is SGHTA, CDR2 FQGNSA. This CDR3 spans 16 amino acids. Those enrolled, adults aged about 18 to 89 years, came from about two dozen US areas. Cohort assignment relied on participant-reported clinical history. Specimen: PBMCs or T cells enriched from blood (not recorded which). The receptor's source is a woman aged 45-59 years who had recovered from COVID-19. This chain uses TRBV7-2 with TRBJ1-2; 10 bases fit TRBD1. The CDR3 spells CASSPRDRGFGYGYTF. The CDR3 DNA sequence: TGTGCCAGCAGCCCCCGGGACAGGGGATTTGGCTATGGCTACACCTTC.